This T cell receptor beta chain was observed in a study of blood T cell repertoires in COVID-19. In the study overall: T cells, B-cell-depleted T cells, or PBMCs supplied cDNA or gDNA.

Losses at the gene ends were 6 bases for V and 7 bases for J; bases not matched to a gene: 5. This CDR3 comprises 12 residues. The protocol was immunoSEQ multiplex PCR, while the TCRdb copy is restricted to in-frame clones and leaves out a portion. The data hold almost 250,000 clones, with over 75% observed a single time. This clone was found a few times. Participants were aged roughly 18 to 100 years from around 24 US areas. Researchers sorted participants into cohorts using their self-reported clinical history. This clonotype originated in a woman between 50 and 59 years old with acute COVID-19. The V gene is TRBV12-3 or TRBV12-4, the J gene TRBJ2-7, with 8 nucleotides matching TRBD1. Sequencing was carried out using PBMCs or T cells enriched from blood (not recorded which). The DNA for the CDR3 is TGTGCCAGCAGCCGACAGGGGTGGGAGCAGTACTTC. This gives the protein CASSRQGWEQYF.